The 28 T cell receptor beta chains listed next were all sequenced from one sample in a study of cytomegalovirus exposure and HLA in healthy donors. PCR amplification relied on 60 Vbeta primers (plus 13 Jbeta primers). Measured with immunoSEQ multiplex PCR; TCRdb has only the in-frame clones, and not every one. This table has about 150,000 clones, 80% appearing once. The specimen sequenced was PBMCs. The receptors come from a man aged 25-45 years in good health and CMV-seropositive.

The CDR3 spells CASRGPSGREYNEQFF. The CDR3 region has the DNA TGTGCCAGCAGAGGTCCGAGCGGGAGGGAGTACAATGAGCAGTTCTTC. The genes are TRBV28 and TRBJ2-1, with 10 positions matching TRBD2. The trim removed 6 bases at V and 4 bases at J, leaving 9 bases unmatched. The CDR3 consists of 16 residues. From germline, CDR1 is MDHEN and CDR2 SYDVKM.

This clone was picked up a small number of times. The CDR3, as DNA: TGTGCCAGCAGTGAAAGGACTAGGGGCTACAATGAGCAGTTCTTC. This sequence encodes CASSERTRGYNEQFF. This chain links TRBV6-1 with TRBJ2-1, with 7 bases matching TRBD2. Per the germline V gene, CDR1 is MNHNS and CDR2 is SASEGT. With V trimmed by 2 bases and J by 3 bases, 4 bases remained unmatched. This CDR3 comprises 15 residues.

This chain joins TRBV5-1 and TRBJ2-5, with D perhaps TRBD2 (6 bases). CDR1 is SGHRS, CDR2 YFSETQ, per germline. This CDR3 contains 15 residues. Trimming took off 0 bases at V and 11 bases at J, with 20 bases between the two ends. In nucleotides, the CDR3 is TGCGCCAGCAGCTTGGGCTCCCGGGACTTAGGGGAGCAGTACTTC. As protein: CASSLGSRDLGEQYF.

This clone was seen a few times. This chain joins TRBV19 and TRBJ1-5, with a tentative D call TRBD1 (5 bases). The CDR3 covers 14 residues. The V end lost 6 bases, the J end lost 3 bases, and 12 bases lay between the germline ends. CDR1 and CDR2 from the germline V gene are LNHDA and SQIVND (reference sequence). This CDR3 is CASRADSYNQPQHF. The CDR3 DNA reads TGTGCCAGTAGGGCCGACAGCTACAATCAGCCCCAGCATTTT.

The genes are TRBV6-1 and TRBJ2-7, with D possibly TRBD1 on 6 matching bases. V was trimmed by 6 bases and J by 3 bases, leaving 12 bases between them. Looked up from germline, CDR1 is MNHNS and CDR2 is SASEGT. This CDR3 comprises 13 residues. This chain's CDR3 is CASSPGTHYEQYF. CDR3 DNA: TGTGCCAGCAGCCCCGGGACACACTACGAGCAGTACTTC.

The V and J genes are TRBV27 and TRBJ2-5, with TRBD2 matching 7 bases. This CDR3 region has 15 residues. Per the germline V gene, CDR1 is MNHEY and CDR2 is SMNVEV (reference sequence). The trim removed 3 bases at V and 5 bases at J, leaving 9 bases unmatched. The chain's CDR3 is CASSFSGPGGETQYF. As DNA, the CDR3 is TGTGCCAGCAGTTTCTCAGGCCCCGGGGGGGAGACCCAGTACTTC.

This clone was seen a few times. The V call is TRBV5-3, the J call TRBJ1-1; possible D gene TRBD1, 6 bases. Being an ORF, TRBV5-3 has a function that is uncertain. The CDR3 extends over 19 amino acids. The V and J ends lost 6 bases and 3 bases respectively, with 30 bases between them. DNA for the CDR3: TGTGCCAGAACTGATACGTTACGGAACCTACGACAGGTCCACACTGAAGCTTTCTTT. Encoded protein: CARTDTLRNLRQVHTEAFF.

The V call is TRBV5-1, the J call TRBJ2-1; 12 bases are a match to TRBD2. Germline lookup yields CDR1 SGHRS and CDR2 YFSETQ. V shed 0 bases and J 7 bases; nucleotides not matched to a gene: 20. This CDR3 contains 21 residues. The CDR3 DNA follows: TGCGCCAGCAGCTTGGTACGGGGGGCGGCTAGCGGGAGGGCCTATAAGAATGAGCAGTTCTTC. This codes for CASSLVRGAASGRAYKNEQFF.

CDR3 sequence reads: CASRPLSGEGYTF. In DNA, the CDR3 is TGTGCCAGTAGGCCTTTGAGCGGTGAGGGCTACACCTTC. This chain joins TRBV19 and TRBJ1-2; D is undetermined. Germline values: CDR1 LNHDA, CDR2 SQIVND (reference sequence). V was trimmed by 6 bases and J by 8 bases, leaving 16 bases between them. The CDR3 runs 13 residues.

The V call is TRBV5-4, the J call TRBJ1-2; 8 bases fit TRBD1. CDR3 length: 15 amino acids. The V gene's germline CDR1 is SGHNT and CDR2 YYREEE (reference sequence). With 0 bases clipped from V and 7 bases from J, the junction kept 8 bases outside the gene matches. The CDR3 DNA reads TGTGCCAGCAGCTTGGCCGGCCAGGGGGCGACTGGCTACACCTTC. This gives the protein CASSLAGQGATGYTF.

The table lists this clone with a count of one. The chain couples TRBV2 to TRBJ2-7, with 12 bases matching TRBD1. Unmatched junction bases numbered 3, after V lost 4 bases and J lost 2 bases. The CDR3 contains 15 residues. CDR1 is SNHLY, CDR2 FYNNEI, per germline. The CDR3 DNA reads TGTGCCAGCAGTGCGGGACAGGGGGCTACCTACGAGCAGTACTTC. Translation: CASSAGQGATYEQYF.

This clone was seen a handful of times. The rearrangement links TRBV11-2 to TRBJ1-2, with D perhaps TRBD1 (6 bases). In germline, CDR1 is SGHAT, CDR2 FQNNGV. The V end was cut by 3 bases, the J end by 4 bases, with 21 bases between. The CDR3 is 17 residues long. The CDR3 loop reads CASSLGAGEGLGYGYTF. The CDR3, as DNA: TGTGCCAGCAGCTTGGGGGCAGGGGAAGGTTTAGGCTATGGCTACACCTTC.

This clone showed up just a few times. The chain employs TRBV7-9 and TRBJ1-5; D is undetermined. The CDR3 runs to 13 residues. Trimming stripped 3 bases from V and 8 bases from J, with 11 bases between. CDR1 is SEHNR, CDR2 FQNEAQ, per germline (reference sequence). The CDR3 loop reads CASSFGGFEPQHF. In DNA, the CDR3 is TGTGCCAGCAGCTTTGGAGGGTTTGAGCCCCAGCATTTT. The variable domain in full, completed from reference TRBV7-9 and TRBJ1-5, reads DTGVSQNPRHKITKRGQNVTFRCDPISEHNRLYWYRQTLGQGPEFLTYFQNEAQLEKSRLLSDRFSAERPKGSFSTLEIQRTEQGDSAMYLCASSFGGFEPQHFGDGTRLSIL.

V and J are TRBV7-2 and TRBJ2-7; TRBD1 matches at 8 bases. The CDR3 sequence is 14 residues long. Trimming cost V 1 base and J 5 bases; bases outside gene matches: 4. Germline CDR1 and CDR2: SGHTA and FQGNSA. CDR3 in amino acids: CASSLEAGGHEQYF. The CDR3 DNA follows: TGTGCCAGCAGCTTAGAAGCAGGGGGCCACGAGCAGTACTTC.

The chain joins TRBV7-9 to TRBJ1-6; 7 bases are a match to TRBD1. Trimming removed 2 bases from V and 5 bases from J; junction bases left unmatched: 0. Germline V gene data show CDR1 as SEHNR and CDR2 as FQNEAQ (reference sequence). This CDR3 is 14 amino acids long. The DNA of the CDR3 is TGTGCCAGCAGCTTAAGGGGGCATAATTCACCCCTCCACTTT. Translating gives CASSLRGHNSPLHF. The full variable domain, completed using reference TRBV7-9 and TRBJ1-6, is DTGVSQNPRHKITKRGQNVTFRCDPISEHNRLYWYRQTLGQGPEFLTYFQNEAQLEKSRLLSDRFSAERPKGSFSTLEIQRTEQGDSAMYLCASSLRGHNSPLHFGNGTRLTVT.

This chain links TRBV29-1 with TRBJ2-7; 12 bases agree with TRBD2. V trimming: 7 bases; J trimming: 7 bases; junction bases outside the gene matches: 5. The CDR3 runs 12 residues. Germline CDR1 SQVTM, CDR2 ANQGSEA. The CDR3 nucleotides are TGCAGCGCGAGACTAGCGGGAGCTGAGCAGTACTTC. Protein sequence: CSARLAGAEQYF.

Notes on this clone: This specimen includes other DNA sequences encoding the same CDR3. This chain uses TRBV19 with TRBJ2-1, with 7 nucleotides matching TRBD2. J gave up 5 bases and V 3 bases, and 1 base lay outside the gene matches. The CDR3 sequence is 13 residues long. The germline gives CDR1 LNHDA, CDR2 SQIVND (reference sequence). The CDR3 DNA reads as TGTGCCAGTAGTATCGGGACTAACAATGAGCAGTTCTTC. It yields the protein CASSIGTNNEQFF. The full variable domain, with the rest looked up from reference TRBV19 and TRBJ2-1, is DGGITQSPKYLFRKEGQNVTLSCEQNLNHDAMYWYRQDPGQGLRLIYYSQIVNDFQKGDIAEGYSVSREKKESFPLTVTSAQKNPTAFYLCASSIGTNNEQFFGPGTRLTVL.

This sequence joins TRBV5-1 and TRBJ2-5; TRBD2 might be the D (6 bases). The CDR3 has 15 amino acids. The V end was cut by 2 bases, the J end by 1 base, with 12 bases between. From germline, CDR1 is SGHRS and CDR2 YFSETQ. For the CDR3, the DNA is TGCGCCAGCAGCTTCGGAGGGACGGTCCAAGAGACCCAGTACTTC. Its translation: CASSFGGTVQETQYF.

The J gene is TRBJ1-2, the V gene TRBV27; 9 bases are shared with TRBD1. This CDR3 region has 16 residues. Germline V gene data show CDR1 as MNHEY and CDR2 as SMNVEV (reference sequence). The J segment lost 4 bases and the V segment lost 5 bases, leaving 11 bases of the junction unmatched. This CDR3 is CASSPTGDREGYGYTF. The CDR3 bases are TGTGCCAGCAGTCCAACAGGGGACAGGGAGGGCTATGGCTACACCTTC.

The chain has TRBV6-5 and TRBJ1-2; 7 positions agree with TRBD1. CDR3 length equals 14 residues. In germline, CDR1 is MNHEY, CDR2 SVGAGI. Losses at the gene ends were 6 bases for V and 2 bases for J; bases not matched to a gene: 6. The CDR3 loop reads CASSWTGSNYGYTF. The CDR3 nucleotides read TGTGCCAGCAGCTGGACAGGTTCAAACTATGGCTACACCTTC.

This clone has only a few counts. The J gene is TRBJ1-5, the V gene TRBV4-2, with a tentative D call TRBD1 (5 bases). Germline CDR1 and CDR2: LGHNA and YNFKEQ. This CDR3 is built from 14 residues. Trimming took 0 bases from V and 2 from J, leaving 5 bases between them. The CDR3 sequence: CASSQEGGNQPQHF. As DNA, the CDR3 is TGTGCCAGCAGCCAAGAAGGGGGCAATCAGCCCCAGCATTTT.

There are a few counts of this clone. The J gene is TRBJ1-2, the V gene TRBV9; 7 bases are a match to TRBD1. From germline, CDR1 is SGDLS and CDR2 YYNGEE. The CDR3 totals 14 residues. V lost 1 base to trimming and J lost 8 bases; unmatched junction nucleotides: 8. DNA for the CDR3: TGTGCCAGCAGCGTAACGGGACAGCGAACCGGCTACACCTTC. Amino acids: CASSVTGQRTGYTF.

J is TRBJ2-5 and V is TRBV19, with a tentative D call TRBD2 (6 bases). The CDR3 has 13 residues. Deletions cut 6 bases from V and 5 bases from J, with 13 bases between. CDR1 and CDR2 (germline): LNHDA, SQIVND (reference sequence). Here the CDR3 reads CASSNRGWETQYF. The CDR3 coding sequence is TGTGCCAGTAGCAATCGGGGGTGGGAGACCCAGTACTTC.

The sample holds one count of this clone. The gene calls are TRBV12-5 and TRBJ2-1, with 8 bases identical to TRBD1. This CDR3 region has 16 residues. J gave up 3 bases and V 0 bases, and 4 bases lay outside the gene matches. CDR1 and CDR2 from the germline V gene are LGHNT and FRNRAP. The CDR3 DNA is TGTGCTAGTGGTTTGGTACAGGGGGAGTTCTACAATGAGCAGTTCTTC. This encodes CASGLVQGEFYNEQFF.

J is TRBJ2-7 and V is TRBV11-3; D may be TRBD2 (6 bases). Germline-derived CDR1 and CDR2 are SGHNT and YENEEA. The CDR3 covers 15 residues. V lost 2 bases, J lost 4 bases, and 15 bases lay in between. The CDR3 sequence is CASSLWTGDIYEQYF. The CDR3 nucleotides read TGTGCCAGCAGCTTATGGACGGGAGATATTTACGAGCAGTACTTC.

This sequence joins TRBV7-6 and TRBJ1-5; weak D call: TRBD1 (5 bases). V dropped 5 bases and J dropped 7 bases, with 21 bases sitting between them. The CDR3 length is 16 residues. Germline CDR1 reads SGHVS; CDR2 reads FNYEAQ. The CDR3, as DNA: TGTGCCAGCAGCGCAGGCCCGGGGGTAGTCGGGCAGCCCCAGCATTTT. Its translation is CASSAGPGVVGQPQHF.

This chain connects TRBV6-5 to TRBJ2-7; 11 nucleotides line up with TRBD2. Losses at the gene ends were 6 bases for V and 2 bases for J; bases not matched to a gene: 6. The CDR3 spans 15 residues. Germline V gene lookup returns CDR1 MNHEY and CDR2 SVGAGI. DNA of the CDR3: TGTGCCAGCAGGGGGACTAGCGGACCAACCTACGAGCAGTACTTC. Its translation is CASRGTSGPTYEQYF.

This clone has a single count. This chain uses TRBV7-3 with TRBJ2-2; 9 bases fit TRBD2. CDR3 length: 18 amino acids. The J segment lost 0 bases and the V segment lost 5 bases, leaving 10 bases of the junction unmatched. Germline CDR1 and CDR2: SGHTA and FQGTGA. The CDR3 DNA sequence: TGTGCCAGCAGCACCCGGGGTAGCGGGAGCGCGAACACCGGGGAGCTGTTTTTT. It codes for CASSTRGSGSANTGELFF.